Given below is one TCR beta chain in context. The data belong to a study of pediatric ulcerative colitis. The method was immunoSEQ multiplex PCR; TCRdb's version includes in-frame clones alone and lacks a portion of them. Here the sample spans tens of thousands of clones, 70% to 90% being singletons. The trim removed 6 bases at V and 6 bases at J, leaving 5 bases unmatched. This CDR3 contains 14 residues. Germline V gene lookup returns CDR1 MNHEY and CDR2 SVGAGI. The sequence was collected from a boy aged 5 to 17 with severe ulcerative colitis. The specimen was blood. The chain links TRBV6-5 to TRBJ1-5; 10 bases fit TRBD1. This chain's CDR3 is CASSKTGGGQPQHF. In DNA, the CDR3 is TGTGCCAGCAGCAAGACAGGGGGCGGTCAGCCCCAGCATTTT.